This entry concerns a single T cell receptor beta chain. Its cognate antigen is unknown. As to time point: baseline pretreatment blood. Indicated treatment: 15 Gy SBRT to primary tumor, nephrectomy 4 weeks later. The tumor was a clear cell renal cell carcinoma. This record comes from a study of radiation and T cells in renal cell carcinoma. For the study at large: Nephrectomy followed 15 Gy stereotactic body radiation by 4 weeks.

Study-level points and caveats: In blood, top tumor clones expanded by 2 weeks, shrinking by 4.

The protocol was immunoSEQ multiplex PCR, while the TCRdb copy is restricted to in-frame clones and leaves out a portion. The table has about 130,000 clones, about 88% seen once. V was clipped by 2 bases and J by 4 bases, with 15 bases between them. Germline loops: CDR1 SNHLY, CDR2 FYNNEI. The CDR3 extends over 16 amino acids. Material: blood, obtained from a patient whose treatment included radiotherapy and nephrectomy. The receptor was isolated from a woman between 50 and 59 years old with renal cell carcinoma. V is TRBV2 and J is TRBJ1-5; tentative D call: TRBD1 (5 bases). The CDR3 loop reads CASSETTDGGNQPQHF. CDR3 coding DNA: TGTGCCAGCAGTGAAACGACAGACGGGGGGAATCAGCCCCAGCATTTT.